This TCR beta chain was captured in a study of technical replicates of blood from a few donors. Method: immunoSEQ multiplex PCR; TCRdb's copy keeps in-frame clones and lacks some. The table includes approximately 76,000 clones, 91% detected once. Germline CDR1 and CDR2: SGHRS and YFSETQ. The CDR3 is made up of 16 amino acids. Trimming cost V 4 bases and J 2 bases, with 16 bases left between them. The sample consisted of T cells isolated from PBMCs. V and J are TRBV5-1 and TRBJ2-1; possible D gene TRBD2, 6 bases. The receptor's source is a human donor in good health. The CDR3 DNA reads as TGCGCCAGCAGCAGGCTAGGAGCGGGTACCTACAATGAGCAGTTCTTC. Encoded protein: CASSRLGAGTYNEQFF.